This is a list of T cell receptor beta chains from one sample in a study of CD8 T cells in Susac syndrome. MiXCR, applied by TCRdb to the immunoSEQ multiplex PCR reads, yields one record per CDR3 protein. The repertoire has hundreds of thousands of distinct CDR3 sequences, 92% of them found once; the top ten carry around 0.14%. Material: CD8+ T cells from PBMCs. The receptors shown here come from a human donor with multiple sclerosis. Both conserved end residues are part of each CDR3. Each record gives: clone size, V gene, D gene, J gene, CDR3 DNA, CDR3 protein. The D gene is left open where the match is weak. The listing skips clone size in some rows; elsewhere it reads once, few, many or a size class.

clone_size: NA
v_call: TRBV12-5
d_call: NA
j_call: TRBJ1-1
cdr3_nt: TGTGCTAGTGTTATCGAGGGATCCACTGAAGCTTTCTTT
cdr3_aa: CASVIEGSTEAFF

clone_size: NA
v_call: TRBV4-2
d_call: NA
j_call: TRBJ2-7
cdr3_nt: TGTGCCAGCAGCCAGACGGGGGAGTACGTCCCGTCCTACGAGCAGTACTTC
cdr3_aa: CASSQTGEYVPSYEQYF

clone_size: NA
v_call: TRBV29-1
d_call: NA
j_call: TRBJ2-1
cdr3_nt: TGCAGCGTTGAAGAACGTGAGGGCCGGTACAATGAGCAGTTCTTC
cdr3_aa: CSVEEREGRYNEQFF

clone_size: NA
v_call: TRBV5-4
d_call: NA
j_call: TRBJ2-3
cdr3_nt: TGTGCGGAGGGATTCACAGATACGCAGTATTTT
cdr3_aa: CAEGFTDTQYF

clone_size: NA
v_call: TRBV5-1
d_call: TRBD1
j_call: TRBJ2-3
cdr3_nt: TGCGCCAGCAGCTCCCAACAGGGGAGCACAGATACGCAGTATTTT
cdr3_aa: CASSSQQGSTDTQYF

clone_size: NA
v_call: TRBV3-1
d_call: TRBD1
j_call: TRBJ1-1
cdr3_nt: TGTGCCAGCAGCCAAGCAGGGGGCGTTATCTTGGCTGAAGCTTTCTTT
cdr3_aa: CASSQAGGVILAEAFF

clone_size: once
v_call: TRBV30
d_call: NA
j_call: TRBJ2-7
cdr3_nt: TGTGCCTGGAGTGCGGGCCCCTCTGGCGAGCAGTACTTC
cdr3_aa: CAWSAGPSGEQYF

clone_size: NA
v_call: TRBV6-5
d_call: NA
j_call: TRBJ2-2
cdr3_nt: TGTGCCAGCAGCCCGGGACATCCCGGGGAGCTGTTTTTT
cdr3_aa: CASSPGHPGELFF

clone_size: NA
v_call: TRBV7-9
d_call: TRBD2
j_call: TRBJ2-1
cdr3_nt: TGTGCCAGCAGCGCCGCTATGGCGGGGGGGATCTCCTACAATGAGCAGTTCTTC
cdr3_aa: CASSAAMAGGISYNEQFF

clone_size: NA
v_call: TRBV29-1
d_call: TRBD1
j_call: TRBJ2-2
cdr3_nt: TGCAGAATCCTTCGGGACAGTAAGGATTGGGCGAACACCGGGGAGCTGTTTTTT
cdr3_aa: CRILRDSKDWANTGELFF

clone_size: NA
v_call: TRBV19
d_call: NA
j_call: TRBJ2-2
cdr3_nt: TGTGCCAGTAGTATAGGGGCAGGCACCGGGGAGCTGTTTTTT
cdr3_aa: CASSIGAGTGELFF

clone_size: NA
v_call: TRBV6-2/TRBV6-3
d_call: TRBD1
j_call: TRBJ1-1
cdr3_nt: TGTGCCAGCAGTTACCCAACTTACCTGGACAGGGAACTGACTCTCGACGAAGCTTTCTTT
cdr3_aa: CASSYPTYLDRELTLDEAFF

clone_size: NA
v_call: TRBV5-6
d_call: NA
j_call: TRBJ2-3
cdr3_nt: TGTGCCAGCAGCCCGTTACCGGCGGGCCCCATTTTTGATACGCAGTATTTT
cdr3_aa: CASSPLPAGPIFDTQYF

clone_size: once
v_call: TRBV4-1
d_call: NA
j_call: TRBJ1-1
cdr3_nt: TGCGCCAGCAGCCCACAGGGACCAGAATTCGAAGCTTTCTTT
cdr3_aa: CASSPQGPEFEAFF

clone_size: NA
v_call: TRBV5-4
d_call: NA
j_call: TRBJ1-2
cdr3_nt: TGTGCCAGCAGCTTGTTTCATCTGTCGGAGATGGGCTACACCTTC
cdr3_aa: CASSLFHLSEMGYTF

clone_size: NA
v_call: TRBV29-1
d_call: NA
j_call: TRBJ1-1
cdr3_nt: TGCAGCGTTGAAGGGGGAGAGGGGGTGAATACTGAAGCTTTCTTT
cdr3_aa: CSVEGGEGVNTEAFF

clone_size: NA
v_call: TRBV19
d_call: NA
j_call: TRBJ2-1
cdr3_nt: TGTGCCAGCTCCGACAGACAAGACTCCTACAATGAGCAGCTCTTC
cdr3_aa: CASSDRQDSYNEQLF

clone_size: NA
v_call: TRBV5-6
d_call: NA
j_call: TRBJ1-2
cdr3_nt: TGTGCCAGCAGCTTGGCCTCTGACATCCCTATCGGCTACACCTTC
cdr3_aa: CASSLASDIPIGYTF

clone_size: NA
v_call: TRBV15
d_call: NA
j_call: TRBJ2-3
cdr3_nt: TGTGCCACCAGCAGTACAAGCACAGATACGCAGTATTTT
cdr3_aa: CATSSTSTDTQYF

clone_size: NA
v_call: TRBV24-1
d_call: TRBD2
j_call: TRBJ2-1
cdr3_nt: TGTGCCACCAGTTCGACTAGCGGACACAATGAGCAGTTCTTC
cdr3_aa: CATSSTSGHNEQFF

clone_size: NA
v_call: TRBV7-9
d_call: NA
j_call: TRBJ1-1
cdr3_nt: TGTGCCAGCAGCTTAGGGAGTCAGAGTGAAGCTTTCTTT
cdr3_aa: CASSLGSQSEAFF

clone_size: NA
v_call: TRBV6-1
d_call: NA
j_call: TRBJ2-7
cdr3_nt: TGTGCCAGCAGTGAAGATCGCAACAGGGTCTACGAGCAGTACTTC
cdr3_aa: CASSEDRNRVYEQYF

clone_size: NA
v_call: TRBV3-1
d_call: TRBD2
j_call: TRBJ2-1
cdr3_nt: TGTGCCAGCAGCCAAATCAGGACTAGCGGAAACAATGGGCAGTTCTTC
cdr3_aa: CASSQIRTSGNNGQFF

clone_size: NA
v_call: TRBV10-3
d_call: NA
j_call: TRBJ1-3
cdr3_nt: TGTGCCATCAGTGAAGAGAACTCTGGAAACACCATATATTTT
cdr3_aa: CAISEENSGNTIYF

clone_size: NA
v_call: TRBV6-2/TRBV6-3
d_call: NA
j_call: TRBJ2-7
cdr3_nt: TGTGCCAGCAGTTACGGGGCTCCCTCCTACGAGCAGTACTTC
cdr3_aa: CASSYGAPSYEQYF

clone_size: NA
v_call: TRBV5-6
d_call: NA
j_call: TRBJ1-1
cdr3_nt: TGTGCCAGCAGGAGGACAGAGAACACTGAAGCTTTCTTT
cdr3_aa: CASRRTENTEAFF

clone_size: NA
v_call: TRBV7-3
d_call: NA
j_call: TRBJ2-3
cdr3_nt: TGTGCCAGCAGCTCTCTCAAAGGACTCCTGGACCCAGATACGCAGTATTTT
cdr3_aa: CASSSLKGLLDPDTQYF

clone_size: NA
v_call: TRBV2
d_call: NA
j_call: TRBJ2-7
cdr3_nt: TGTGCCAGCATGAAAGGCGGGGGCCGCTACGAGCAGTACTTC
cdr3_aa: CASMKGGGRYEQYF